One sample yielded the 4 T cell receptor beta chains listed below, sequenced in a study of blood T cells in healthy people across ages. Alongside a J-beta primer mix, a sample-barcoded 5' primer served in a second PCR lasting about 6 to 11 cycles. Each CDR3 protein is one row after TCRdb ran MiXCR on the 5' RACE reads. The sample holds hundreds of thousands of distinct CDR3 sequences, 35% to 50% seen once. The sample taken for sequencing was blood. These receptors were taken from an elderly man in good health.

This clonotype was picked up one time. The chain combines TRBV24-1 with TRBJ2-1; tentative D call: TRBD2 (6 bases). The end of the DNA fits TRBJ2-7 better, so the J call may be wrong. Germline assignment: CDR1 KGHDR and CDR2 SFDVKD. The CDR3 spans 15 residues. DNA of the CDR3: TGTGCCACCAGTGACCCCGTTGCGGGAAGGAATGAGCAGTACTTC. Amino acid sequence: CATSDPVAGRNEQYF.

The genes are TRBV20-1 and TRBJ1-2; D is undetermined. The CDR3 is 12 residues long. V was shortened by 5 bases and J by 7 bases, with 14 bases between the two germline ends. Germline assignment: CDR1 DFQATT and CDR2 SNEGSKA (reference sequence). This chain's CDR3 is CSAHIGGLGYTF. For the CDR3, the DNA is TGCAGTGCTCACATTGGAGGGCTTGGCTACACCTTC.

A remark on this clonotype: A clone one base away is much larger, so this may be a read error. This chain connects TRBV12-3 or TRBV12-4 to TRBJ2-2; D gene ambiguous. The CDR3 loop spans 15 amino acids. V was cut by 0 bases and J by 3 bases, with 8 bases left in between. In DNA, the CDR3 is TGTGCCAGCAGTTTAGCGCAGGCGGACACCGGGGAGCTGTTTTTT. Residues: CASSLAQADTGELFF.

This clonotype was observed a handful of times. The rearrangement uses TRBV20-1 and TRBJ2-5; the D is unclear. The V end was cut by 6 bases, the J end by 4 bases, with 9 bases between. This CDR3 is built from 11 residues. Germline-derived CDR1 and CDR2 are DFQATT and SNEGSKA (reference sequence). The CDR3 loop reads CSALQTETQYF. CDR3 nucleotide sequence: TGCAGTGCCCTACAGACAGAGACCCAGTACTTC.